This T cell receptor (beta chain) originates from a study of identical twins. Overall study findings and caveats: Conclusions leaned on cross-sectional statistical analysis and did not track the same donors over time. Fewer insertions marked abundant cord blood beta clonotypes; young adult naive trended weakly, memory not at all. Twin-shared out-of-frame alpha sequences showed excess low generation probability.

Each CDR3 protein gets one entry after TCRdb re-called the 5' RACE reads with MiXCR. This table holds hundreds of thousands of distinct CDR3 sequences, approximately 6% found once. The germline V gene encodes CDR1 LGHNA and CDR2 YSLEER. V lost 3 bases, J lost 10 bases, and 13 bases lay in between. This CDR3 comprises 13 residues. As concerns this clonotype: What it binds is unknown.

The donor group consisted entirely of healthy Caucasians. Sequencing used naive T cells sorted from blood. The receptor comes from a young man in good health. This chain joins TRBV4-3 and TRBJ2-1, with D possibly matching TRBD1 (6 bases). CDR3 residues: CASSQGRDTEQFF. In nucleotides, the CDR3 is TGCGCCAGCAGCCAGGGCCGGGACACGGAGCAGTTCTTC.